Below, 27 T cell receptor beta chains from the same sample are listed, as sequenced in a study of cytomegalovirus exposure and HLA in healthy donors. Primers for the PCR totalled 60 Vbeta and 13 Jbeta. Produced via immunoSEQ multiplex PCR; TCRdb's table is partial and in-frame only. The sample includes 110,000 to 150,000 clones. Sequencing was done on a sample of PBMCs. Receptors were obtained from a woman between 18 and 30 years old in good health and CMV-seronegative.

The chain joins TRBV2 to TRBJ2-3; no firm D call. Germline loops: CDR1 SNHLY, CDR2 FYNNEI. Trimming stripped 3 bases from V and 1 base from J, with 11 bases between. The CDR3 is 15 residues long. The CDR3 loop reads CASSDQRTGTDTQYF. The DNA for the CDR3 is TGTGCCAGCAGTGATCAGCGTACCGGCACAGATACGCAGTATTTT.

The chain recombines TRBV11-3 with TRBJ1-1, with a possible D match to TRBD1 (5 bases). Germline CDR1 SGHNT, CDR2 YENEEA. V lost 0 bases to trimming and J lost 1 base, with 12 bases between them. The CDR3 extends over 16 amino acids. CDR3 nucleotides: TGTGCCAGCAGCTTAGACTACTGGGGGGAGAACACTGAAGCTTTCTTT. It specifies CASSLDYWGENTEAFF.

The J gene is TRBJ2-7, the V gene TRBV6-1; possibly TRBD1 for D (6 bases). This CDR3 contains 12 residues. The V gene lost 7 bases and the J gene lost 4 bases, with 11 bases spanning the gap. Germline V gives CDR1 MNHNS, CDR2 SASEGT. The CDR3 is CASTRTVYEQYF. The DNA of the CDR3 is TGTGCCAGCACCCGGACAGTATACGAGCAGTACTTC.

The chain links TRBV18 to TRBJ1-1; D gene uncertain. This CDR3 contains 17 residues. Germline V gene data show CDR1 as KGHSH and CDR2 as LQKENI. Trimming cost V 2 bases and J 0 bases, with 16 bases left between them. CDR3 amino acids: CASSPGMWRVLNTEAFF. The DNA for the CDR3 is TGTGCCAGCTCACCAGGGATGTGGAGGGTCCTGAACACTGAAGCTTTCTTT.

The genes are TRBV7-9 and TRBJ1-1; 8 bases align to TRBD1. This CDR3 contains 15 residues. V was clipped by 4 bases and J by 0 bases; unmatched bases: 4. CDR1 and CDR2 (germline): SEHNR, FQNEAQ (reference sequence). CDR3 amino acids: CASSSRQGMNTEAFF. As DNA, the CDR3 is TGTGCCAGCAGCTCCAGACAGGGGATGAACACTGAAGCTTTCTTT. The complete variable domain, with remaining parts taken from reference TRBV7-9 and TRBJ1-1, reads DTGVSQNPRHKITKRGQNVTFRCDPISEHNRLYWYRQTLGQGPEFLTYFQNEAQLEKSRLLSDRFSAERPKGSFSTLEIQRTEQGDSAMYLCASSSRQGMNTEAFFGQGTRLTVV.

This CDR3 reads CASNQQGLYSYEQYF. CDR3 sequence (DNA): TGTGCCAGCAACCAACAGGGCCTTTACTCCTACGAGCAGTACTTC. V gene TRBV5-8 combines with J gene TRBJ2-7, with D possibly TRBD1 on 6 matching bases. Germline CDR1 SGHTS, CDR2 YDEGEE. This CDR3 has 15 amino acids. Trimming removed 6 bases from V and 0 bases from J, with 16 bases in between. The full variable domain, rest sourced from reference TRBV5-8 and TRBJ2-7, is EAGVTQSPTHLIKTRGQQATLRCSPISGHTSVYWYQQALGLGLQFLLWYDEGEERNRGNFPPRFSGRQFPNYSSELNVNALELEDSALYLCASNQQGLYSYEQYFGPGTRLTVT.

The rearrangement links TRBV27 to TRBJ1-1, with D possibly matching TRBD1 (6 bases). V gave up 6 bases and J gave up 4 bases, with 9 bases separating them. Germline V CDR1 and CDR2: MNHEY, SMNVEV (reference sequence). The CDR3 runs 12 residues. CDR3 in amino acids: CASRTRGTEAFF. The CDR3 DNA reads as TGTGCCAGCAGGACCAGGGGCACTGAAGCTTTCTTT.

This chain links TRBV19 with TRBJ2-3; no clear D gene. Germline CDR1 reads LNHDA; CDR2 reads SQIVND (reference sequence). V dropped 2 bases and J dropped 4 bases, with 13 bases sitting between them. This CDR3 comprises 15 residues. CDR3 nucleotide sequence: TGTGCCAGTAGTATAAGTCGCCTCGAGGCAGATACGCAGTATTTT. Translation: CASSISRLEADTQYF.

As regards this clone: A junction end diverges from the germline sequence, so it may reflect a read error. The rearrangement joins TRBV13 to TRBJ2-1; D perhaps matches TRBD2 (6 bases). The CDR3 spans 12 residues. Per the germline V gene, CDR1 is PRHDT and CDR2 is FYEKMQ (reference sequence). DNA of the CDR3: TGTGCCAGCAGCCTAGGATGGGAGGAAGAGTTCTTC. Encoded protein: CASSLGWEEEFF.

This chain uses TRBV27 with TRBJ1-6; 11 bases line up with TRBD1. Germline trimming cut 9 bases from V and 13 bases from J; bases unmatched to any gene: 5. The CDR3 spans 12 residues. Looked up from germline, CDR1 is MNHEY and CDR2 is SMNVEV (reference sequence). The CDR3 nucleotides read TGTGCCAGTGCCGGGACAGGGGGTCCCCTCCACTTT. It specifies CASAGTGGPLHF.

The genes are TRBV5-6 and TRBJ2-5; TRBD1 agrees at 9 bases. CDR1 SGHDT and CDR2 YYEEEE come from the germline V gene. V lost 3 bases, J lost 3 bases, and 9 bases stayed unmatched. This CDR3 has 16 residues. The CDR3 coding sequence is TGTGCCAGCAGCTGGACCGGGACAGGGCTTGAAGAGACCCAGTACTTC. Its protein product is CASSWTGTGLEETQYF.

DNA of the CDR3: TGTGCCTGGGCTCGGGGGGTGAGCTCTGGAAACACCATATATTTT. It translates to CAWARGVSSGNTIYF. The genes are TRBV30 and TRBJ1-3; possibly TRBD1 for D (5 bases). Germline V gene sequence: CDR1 GTSNPN, CDR2 SVGIG (reference sequence). This CDR3 spans 15 amino acids. Trimming shortened V by 5 bases and J by 0 bases, and 14 bases separated the two germline ends.

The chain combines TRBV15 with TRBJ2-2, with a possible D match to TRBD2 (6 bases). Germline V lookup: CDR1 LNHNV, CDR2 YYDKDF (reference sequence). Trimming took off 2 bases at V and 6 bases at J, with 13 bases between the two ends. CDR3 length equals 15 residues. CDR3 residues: CATSRNRGSPGELFF. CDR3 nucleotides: TGTGCCACCAGCAGAAATCGGGGGAGCCCCGGGGAGCTGTTTTTT.

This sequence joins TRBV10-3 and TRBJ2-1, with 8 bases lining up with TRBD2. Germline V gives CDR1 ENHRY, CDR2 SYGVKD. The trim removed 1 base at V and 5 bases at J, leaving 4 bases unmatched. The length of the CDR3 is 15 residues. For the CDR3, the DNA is TGTGCCATCAGTGAGTGGACTAGCAGAGACAATGAGCAGTTCTTC. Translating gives CAISEWTSRDNEQFF.

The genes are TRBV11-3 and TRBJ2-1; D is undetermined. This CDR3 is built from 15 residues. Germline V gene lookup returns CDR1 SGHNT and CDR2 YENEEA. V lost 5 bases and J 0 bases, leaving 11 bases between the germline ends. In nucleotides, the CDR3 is TGTGCCAGCAGCCAGCGTAGGAGCTCCTACAATGAGCAGTTCTTC. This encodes CASSQRRSSYNEQFF.

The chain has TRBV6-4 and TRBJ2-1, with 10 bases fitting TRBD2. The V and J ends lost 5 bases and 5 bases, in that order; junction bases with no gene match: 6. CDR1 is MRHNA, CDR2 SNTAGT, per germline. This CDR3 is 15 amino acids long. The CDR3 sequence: CASSPRTSGNNEQFF. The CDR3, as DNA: TGTGCCAGCAGTCCCCGGACTAGCGGTAACAATGAGCAGTTCTTC.

The CDR3 nucleotides read TGTGCCAGCAGCGTAGGACTTAATAGCGGGAGCACAGATACGCAGTATTTT. Residues: CASSVGLNSGSTDTQYF. V usage is TRBV9 and J usage is TRBJ2-3, with 7 bases fitting TRBD2. The V gene end was trimmed by 0 bases and the J gene end by 0 bases; junction bases not matched to a gene: 7. The CDR3 has 17 amino acids. Germline V lookup: CDR1 SGDLS, CDR2 YYNGEE.

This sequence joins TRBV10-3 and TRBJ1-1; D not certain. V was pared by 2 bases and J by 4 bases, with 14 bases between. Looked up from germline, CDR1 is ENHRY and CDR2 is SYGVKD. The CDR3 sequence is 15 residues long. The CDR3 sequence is CAISEGNEGSTEAFF. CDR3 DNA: TGTGCCATCAGTGAGGGGAATGAGGGTAGCACTGAAGCTTTCTTT.

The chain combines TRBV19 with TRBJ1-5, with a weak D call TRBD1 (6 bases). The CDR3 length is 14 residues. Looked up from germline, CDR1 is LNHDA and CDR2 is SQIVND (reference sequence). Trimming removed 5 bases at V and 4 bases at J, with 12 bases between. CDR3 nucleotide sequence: TGTGCCAGTAGTTCCCAGGGGCGAAATCAGCCCCAGCATTTT. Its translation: CASSSQGRNQPQHF.

The CDR3 spells CASSHEPKEVAGGGETQYF. The CDR3 region has the DNA TGTGCCAGCAGCCACGAACCAAAGGAGGTAGCGGGAGGGGGAGAGACCCAGTACTTC. V is TRBV4-2 and J is TRBJ2-5; TRBD2 agrees at 11 bases. The CDR3 contains 19 residues. The J segment lost 4 bases and the V segment lost 3 bases, leaving 16 bases of the junction unmatched. Germline loops: CDR1 LGHNA, CDR2 YNFKEQ.

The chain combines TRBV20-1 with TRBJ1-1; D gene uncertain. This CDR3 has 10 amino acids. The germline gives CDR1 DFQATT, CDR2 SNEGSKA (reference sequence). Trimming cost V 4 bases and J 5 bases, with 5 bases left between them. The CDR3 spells CSAKRTEAFF. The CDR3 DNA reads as TGCAGTGCTAAGAGGACTGAAGCTTTCTTT.

CDR3 amino acids: CASSLTGGYTF. In DNA, the CDR3 is TGTGCCAGCAGCTTGACTGGTGGCTACACCTTC. The rearrangement links TRBV5-6 to TRBJ1-2, with D hard to call. V was cut by 1 base and J by 7 bases, with 5 bases left in between. Looked up from germline, CDR1 is SGHDT and CDR2 is YYEEEE. This CDR3 has 11 residues. The full variable domain, completed using reference TRBV5-6 and TRBJ1-2, is DAGVTQSPTHLIKTRGQQVTLRCSPKSGHDTVSWYQQALGQGPQFIFQYYEEEERQRGNFPDRFSGHQFPNYSSELNVNALLLGDSALYLCASSLTGGYTFGSGTRLTVV.

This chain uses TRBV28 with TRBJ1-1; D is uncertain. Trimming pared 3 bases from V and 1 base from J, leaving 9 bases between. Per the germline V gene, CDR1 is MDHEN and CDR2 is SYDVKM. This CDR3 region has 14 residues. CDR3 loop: CASSLLQKNTEAFF. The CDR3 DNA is TGTGCCAGCAGTTTGTTACAAAAGAACACTGAAGCTTTCTTT.

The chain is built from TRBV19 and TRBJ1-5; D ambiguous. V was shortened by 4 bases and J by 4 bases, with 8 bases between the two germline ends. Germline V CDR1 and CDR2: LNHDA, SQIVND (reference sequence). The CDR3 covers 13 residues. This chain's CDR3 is CASSTQRNQPQHF. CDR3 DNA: TGTGCCAGTAGTACCCAACGGAATCAGCCCCAGCATTTT.

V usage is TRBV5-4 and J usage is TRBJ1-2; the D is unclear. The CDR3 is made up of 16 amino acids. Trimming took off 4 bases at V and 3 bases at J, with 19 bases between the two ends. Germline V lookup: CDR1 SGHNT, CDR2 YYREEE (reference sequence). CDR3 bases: TGTGCCAGCAGCCCTAATGGAGTTAGCGGAGACTATGGCTACACCTTC. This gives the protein CASSPNGVSGDYGYTF.

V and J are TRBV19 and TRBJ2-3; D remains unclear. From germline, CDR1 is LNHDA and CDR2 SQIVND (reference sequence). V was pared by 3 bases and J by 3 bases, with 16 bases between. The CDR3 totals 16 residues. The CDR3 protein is CASSIRGTPATDTQYF. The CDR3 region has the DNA TGTGCCAGTAGTATCCGAGGCACCCCGGCGACAGATACGCAGTATTTT.

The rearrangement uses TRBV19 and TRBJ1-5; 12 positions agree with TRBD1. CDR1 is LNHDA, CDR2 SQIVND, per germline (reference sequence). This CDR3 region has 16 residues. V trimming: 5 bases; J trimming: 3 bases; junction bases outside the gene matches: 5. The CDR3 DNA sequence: TGTGCCAGTAGTCTTCCGGGACAGGGGGCCAATCAGCCCCAGCATTTT. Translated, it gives CASSLPGQGANQPQHF. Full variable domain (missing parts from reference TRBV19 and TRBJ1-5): DGGITQSPKYLFRKEGQNVTLSCEQNLNHDAMYWYRQDPGQGLRLIYYSQIVNDFQKGDIAEGYSVSREKKESFPLTVTSAQKNPTAFYLCASSLPGQGANQPQHFGDGTRLSIL.